Sequencing of this TCR beta chain was carried out in a study of OX40 agonist ivuxolimab in advanced cancers. This clone was counted a few times. In germline, CDR1 is SEHNR, CDR2 FQNEAQ (reference sequence). The CDR3 sequence is 14 residues long. Trimming removed 7 bases from V and 2 bases from J; junction bases left unmatched: 7. Some clones are missing from TCRdb's copy, which holds only in-frame ones; the method was immunoSEQ multiplex PCR. The sample yields 30,000 to 40,000 clones, about 74% seen once. The chain links TRBV7-9 to TRBJ1-2; 7 bases match TRBD1. The clonotype originates from an adult with an advanced solid tumor such as melanoma, head and neck, liver or kidney cancer. The input for sequencing was CD4+ or CD8+ T cells sorted from blood, taken in a trial of the OX40 agonist ivuxolimab. The CDR3 is CASTSWTGNYGYTF. CDR3 bases: TGTGCCAGCACCTCTTGGACAGGCAACTATGGCTACACCTTC.